These T cell receptor beta chains were read from a single sample in a study of T cell responses to AZD1222 COVID-19 vaccine. Clones were sequenced by immunoSEQ multiplex PCR, and TCRdb holds only the in-frame ones, with some missing. The repertoire holds some 50,000 clones, with 85% to 90% as singletons. The specimen comprised peripheral blood, sampled 28 days after the second AZD1222 dose. These receptors all come from an adult who received the AZD1222 COVID-19 vaccine. Both conserved end residues are part of each CDR3. Each record gives: J gene, V gene, D gene, clone size, CDR3 length, CDR3 protein, CDR3 DNA. A D gene is named only where the DNA matches it firmly. Clone size is given for some rows only: seen once, a few or many times, or a class if the clone is expanded.

>TRBJ1-6|TRBV10-2|-|few|13
CASTDRTNSPLHF
TGCGCCAGCACCGACAGGACTAATTCACCCCTCCACTTT
>TRBJ1-5|TRBV18|-|-|15
CASSPRAYGDRPQHF
TGTGCCAGCTCACCAAGGGCGTACGGGGATAGGCCCCAGCATTTT
>TRBJ1-2|TRBV7-8|TRBD1|once|14
CASSLGTVGYGYTF
TGTGCCAGCAGCCTTGGGACAGTAGGCTATGGCTACACCTTC
>TRBJ2-7|TRBV19|TRBD2|-|17
CASSRGAGGHSEDEQYF
TGTGCCAGTAGTAGGGGAGCGGGAGGCCACTCAGAAGACGAGCAGTACTTC
>TRBJ2-7|TRBV19|TRBD1|-|15
CASSIAGQGIYEQYF
TGTGCCAGTAGTATAGCGGGACAGGGGATCTACGAGCAGTACTTC
>TRBJ2-3|TRBV4-3|-|-|15
CASSQEYLLTDTQYF
TGCGCCAGCAGCCAAGAATACCTTCTCACAGATACGCAGTATTTT
>TRBJ2-7|TRBV18|-|-|15
CASSLGPSEFYEQYF
TGTGCCAGCTCACTCGGGCCTAGCGAGTTCTACGAGCAGTACTTC
>TRBJ2-7|TRBV5-1|TRBD2|-|18
CASSFQGLAVVVGDEQYF
TGCGCCAGCAGCTTTCAGGGACTAGCGGTTGTCGTTGGGGACGAGCAGTACTTC
>TRBJ2-7|TRBV4-1|-|few|16
CASSQEISGLYYEQYF
TGCGCCAGCAGCCAAGAGATTAGCGGCCTATACTACGAGCAGTACTTC
>TRBJ2-2|TRBV5-1|-|once|13
CASSLQNTGELFF
TGCGCCAGCAGCTTACAGAACACCGGGGAGCTGTTTTTT
>TRBJ2-7|TRBV7-9|TRBD1|few|16
CASSFSSGTGAGEQYF
TGTGCCAGCAGCTTTAGCTCCGGGACAGGGGCGGGCGAGCAGTACTTC
>TRBJ2-7|TRBV10-3|TRBD2|-|16
CAISPGAGASSYEQYF
TGTGCCATCAGCCCCGGAGCGGGAGCAAGCTCCTACGAGCAGTACTTC
>TRBJ2-1|TRBV12-3/TRBV12-4|-|-|13
CASSLPGISEQFF
TGTGCCAGCAGTTTACCCGGGATTTCTGAGCAGTTCTTC
>TRBJ2-7|TRBV28|TRBD2|-|16
CASSLLGAAGGFEQYF
TGTGCCAGCAGTCTTCTAGGGGCAGCGGGAGGGTTCGAGCAGTACTTC
>TRBJ2-7|TRBV6-2/TRBV6-3|-|-|14
CASTPSGGTYEQYF
TGTGCCAGCACCCCTTCGGGCGGGACCTACGAGCAGTACTTC
>TRBJ2-1|TRBV2|TRBD2|-|13
CASSEMRGEEQFF
TGTGCCAGCAGTGAAATGCGGGGGGAAGAGCAGTTCTTC
>TRBJ1-4|TRBV27|TRBD1|-|18
CASSLSRTGGASDEKLFF
TGTGCCAGCAGTTTATCGCGGACAGGGGGCGCGTCGGATGAAAAACTGTTTTTT
>TRBJ2-1|TRBV6-2/TRBV6-3|TRBD1|-|16
CASSYSGGRGLNEQFF
TGTGCCAGCAGTTACTCTGGTGGCAGGGGGCTCAATGAGCAGTTCTTC
>TRBJ2-7|TRBV20-1|-|-|11
CSADQGYEQYF
TGCAGTGCAGACCAGGGCTACGAGCAGTACTTC
>TRBJ2-7|TRBV28|-|-|13
CASTKIGPYEQYF
TGTGCCAGCACCAAAATAGGGCCCTACGAGCAGTACTTC
>TRBJ2-7|TRBV3-1/TRBV3-2|-|-|16
CASSQETPHRCDEQYF
TGTGCCAGCAGCCAAGAAACTCCACACAGGTGTGACGAGCAGTACTTC
>TRBJ2-1|TRBV9|TRBD2|-|16
CASSVTSGLKYNEQFF
TGTGCCAGCAGCGTTACCTCGGGACTAAAGTACAATGAGCAGTTCTTC
>TRBJ1-6|TRBV18|-|-|14
CASSPGTYNSPLHF
TGTGCCAGCTCACCTGGGACCTATAATTCACCCCTCCACTTT
>TRBJ2-3|TRBV3-1/TRBV3-2|-|-|13
CASSQVLVDTQYF
TGTGCCAGCAGCCAAGTTTTGGTGGATACGCAGTATTTT
>TRBJ2-3|TRBV5-1|TRBD1|-|17
CASQSNPPGQGTDTQYF
TGCGCCAGTCAATCCAACCCACCGGGACAGGGCACAGATACGCAGTATTTT
>TRBJ2-7|TRBV3-1/TRBV3-2|TRBD2|-|16
CASSQDWASGRGGQYF
TGTGCCAGCAGCCAAGATTGGGCTAGCGGCCGGGGAGGGCAGTACTTC
>TRBJ2-3|TRBV6-5|-|-|13
CASSSNGLPTQYF
TGTGCCAGCAGTTCTAACGGTCTGCCTACGCAGTATTTT
>TRBJ1-2|TRBV25-1|-|-|11
CASSGDNGYTF
TGTGCCAGCAGTGGAGATAATGGCTACACCTTC
>TRBJ2-1|TRBV4-3|-|-|16
CASSQDPQGAYNEQFF
TGCGCCAGCAGCCAAGATCCGCAGGGTGCATACAATGAGCAGTTCTTC
>TRBJ2-2|TRBV7-9|-|-|15
CASSLRAVNTGELFF
TGTGCCAGCAGCTTACGCGCAGTAAACACCGGGGAGCTGTTTTTT
>TRBJ1-5|TRBV28|-|-|14
CASRFLSLAGPQHF
TGTGCCAGCCGCTTTTTGAGTTTAGCAGGGCCCCAGCATTTT
>TRBJ1-2|TRBV29-1|-|-|13
CSVRLWGEYGYTF
TGCAGCGTCCGACTTTGGGGGGAATATGGCTACACCTTC
>TRBJ2-5|TRBV5-5|TRBD1|-|17
CASSLVAPTGGWETQYF
TGTGCCAGCAGCTTGGTGGCCCCGACAGGGGGCTGGGAGACCCAGTACTTC
>TRBJ1-2|TRBV4-3|-|once|17
CASSQDASNGGNYGYTF
TGCGCCAGCAGCCAAGATGCCTCAAATGGAGGCAACTATGGCTACACCTTC
>TRBJ2-7|TRBV13|TRBD2|-|14
CASRRGLEFYEQYF
TGTGCCAGCAGGCGTGGACTAGAGTTCTACGAGCAGTACTTC
>TRBJ2-5|TRBV10-2|TRBD2|-|20
CASSSGLAGRKAVVQETQYF
TGCGCCAGCAGTTCCGGACTAGCGGGAAGAAAGGCTGTAGTCCAAGAGACCCAGTACTTC
>TRBJ2-7|TRBV6-5|TRBD1|-|15
CASSRTGKGNYEQYF
TGTGCCAGCAGTCGGACAGGGAAGGGGAACTACGAGCAGTACTTC
>TRBJ1-2|TRBV6-5|TRBD1|-|16
CASSYSTWTGGEGYTF
TGTGCCAGCAGTTACTCGACGTGGACAGGGGGTGAGGGCTACACCTTC
>TRBJ2-3|TRBV27|TRBD2|-|19
CASSLVSGRARVFSDTQYF
TGTGCCAGCAGTTTAGTCAGCGGGAGGGCCCGAGTTTTCTCAGATACGCAGTATTTT
>TRBJ2-7|TRBV7-8|TRBD2|-|18
CASSLAGGTSGRQREQYF
TGTGCCAGCAGCTTAGCGGGCGGGACTAGCGGGAGGCAGCGAGAGCAGTACTTC
>TRBJ2-3|TRBV11-3|TRBD2|few|16
CASSIGTSGSTDTQYF
TGTGCCAGCAGCATAGGGACTAGCGGGAGCACAGATACGCAGTATTTT
>TRBJ1-1|TRBV18|-|-|13
CASSRKENTEAFF
TGTGCCAGCTCACGGAAAGAGAACACTGAAGCTTTCTTT
>TRBJ1-2|TRBV7-9|-|-|14
CASSTSSTSYGYTF
TGTGCCAGCAGCACAAGCTCCACCAGCTATGGCTACACCTTC
>TRBJ2-6|TRBV29-1|TRBD1|-|14
CSVWQGAGANVLTF
TGCAGCGTCTGGCAGGGGGCTGGGGCCAACGTCCTGACTTTC
>TRBJ1-1|TRBV7-9|-|-|16
CASSFSRWGQRTEAFF
TGTGCCAGCAGCTTTTCGAGGTGGGGGCAGAGGACTGAAGCTTTCTTT
>TRBJ2-7|TRBV10-2|TRBD1|few|12
CASRGDSYEQYF
TGCGCCAGCAGGGGGGACAGCTACGAGCAGTACTTC
>TRBJ2-7|TRBV4-1|-|-|13
CASSQDRGYEQYF
TGCGCCAGCAGCCAAGACAGGGGCTACGAGCAGTACTTC
>TRBJ2-5|TRBV15|-|-|12
CATGWGGGTQYF
TGTGCCACCGGGTGGGGAGGAGGGACCCAGTACTTC
>TRBJ2-5|TRBV6-5|-|-|16
CASSYQPAAAQETQYF
TGTGCCAGCAGTTACCAACCCGCCGCAGCACAAGAGACCCAGTACTTC